Listed below are T cell receptor beta chains from one sample, sequenced in a study of blood T cells in healthy people across ages. TCRdb used MiXCR to reprocess the 5' RACE reads, holding one entry per CDR3 protein. The sample has about 930,000 distinct CDR3 sequences; 25% to 35% are singletons. These data are also associated with another study on T cells of mothers and their children.

The sequenced material came from blood. Every receptor here comes from a woman aged 40 to 49 in good health. Each CDR3 is given with its conserved first and last residue. The order of the fields is D gene, V gene, J gene, clone size, CDR3 DNA, CDR3 protein. A D gene is named only where the DNA matches it firmly. For some rows the clone size is stated as once, few or many, or as a class when expanded; others skip it.

D: TRBD1; V: TRBV6-6; J: TRBJ2-7; size: many; DNA: TGTGCCAGCAGATCAACAGGGGGCGAAGGCTACGAGCAGTACTTC; CDR3: CASRSTGGEGYEQYF
D: NA; V: TRBV20-1; J: TRBJ1-1; size: NA; DNA: TGCAGTATAGGGGTCTTGGACACTGAAGCTTTCTTT; CDR3: CSIGVLDTEAFF
D: NA; V: TRBV3-1; J: TRBJ1-2; size: NA; DNA: TGTGCCGGCAGCCAAGAAGGGAGGGGGGCTAACTATGGCTACACCTTC; CDR3: CAGSQEGRGANYGYTF
D: NA; V: TRBV12-3/TRBV12-4; J: TRBJ2-1; size: few; DNA: TGTGCCAGTGCTGATAGTTCCTACAATGAGCAGTTCTTC; CDR3: CASADSSYNEQFF
D: TRBD2; V: TRBV5-1; J: TRBJ2-5; size: NA; DNA: TGCGCCAGCAGCTCCGGGACTAGCCGGGGGACCCAGTACTTC; CDR3: CASSSGTSRGTQYF
D: TRBD2; V: TRBV5-1; J: TRBJ2-3; size: few; DNA: TGCGCCAGCGGCGGGGGGGCTACAGATACGCAGTATTTT; CDR3: CASGGGATDTQYF
D: TRBD1; V: TRBV12-3/TRBV12-4; J: TRBJ2-2; size: NA; DNA: TGTGCCAGCAGTTTCCGACAGGGGGGCACCGGGGAGCTGTTTTTT; CDR3: CASSFRQGGTGELFF
D: NA; V: TRBV20-1; J: TRBJ2-1; size: many; DNA: TGCAGTGCTAGAGATACGGGGAGGTCCTACAATGAGCAGTTCTTC; CDR3: CSARDTGRSYNEQFF
D: TRBD2; V: TRBV27; J: TRBJ2-3; size: NA; DNA: TGTGCCAGCAGTCCCACTTGGGCTAGCGGCCCCACAGATACGCAGTATTTT; CDR3: CASSPTWASGPTDTQYF
D: TRBD2; V: TRBV20-1; J: TRBJ2-5; size: many; DNA: TGCAGTGCTAGCCCAATAGCGGGGGAACAAGAGACCCAGTACTTC; CDR3: CSASPIAGEQETQYF
D: TRBD1; V: TRBV19; J: TRBJ2-1; size: few; DNA: TGTGCCAGTAGTATGACCGGGACAGGGGCCAATGAGCAGTTCTTC; CDR3: CASSMTGTGANEQFF
D: NA; V: TRBV7-3; J: TRBJ2-3; size: few; DNA: TGTGCCAGCAGCTTAGGAGTTATGGCCAGCACAGATACGCAGTATTTT; CDR3: CASSLGVMASTDTQYF
D: TRBD2; V: TRBV14; J: TRBJ2-3; size: NA; DNA: TGTGCCAGCAGCCAATTAGCGGGGGTATCAGATACGCAGTATTTT; CDR3: CASSQLAGVSDTQYF